This T cell receptor (beta chain) was found in a study of control samples from healthy donors and cancer patients. Germline CDR1 and CDR2: LNHNV and YYDKDF (reference sequence). J lost 7 bases, V lost 6 bases, and 8 bases had no gene match. This CDR3 is 14 amino acids long. TCRdb's copy holds only in-frame clones and misses some; the assay was immunoSEQ multiplex PCR. The data show around 100,000 clones, with about 91% seen just once and roughly 15% held by the top ten. V and J are TRBV15 and TRBJ2-1; 8 bases match TRBD1. The sequenced sample was blood. The origin of this receptor is a man aged 25-45 years in good health. The CDR3 loop is CATRHKTGGNEQFF. The CDR3 coding sequence is TGTGCCACCAGACACAAAACAGGGGGGAATGAGCAGTTCTTC. The full variable domain, rest sourced from reference TRBV15 and TRBJ2-1, is DAMVIQNPRYQVTQFGKPVTLSCSQTLNHNVMYWYQQKSSQAPKLLFHYYDKDFNNEADTPDNFQSRRPNTSFCFLDIRSPGLGDTAMYLCATRHKTGGNEQFFGPGTRLTVL.